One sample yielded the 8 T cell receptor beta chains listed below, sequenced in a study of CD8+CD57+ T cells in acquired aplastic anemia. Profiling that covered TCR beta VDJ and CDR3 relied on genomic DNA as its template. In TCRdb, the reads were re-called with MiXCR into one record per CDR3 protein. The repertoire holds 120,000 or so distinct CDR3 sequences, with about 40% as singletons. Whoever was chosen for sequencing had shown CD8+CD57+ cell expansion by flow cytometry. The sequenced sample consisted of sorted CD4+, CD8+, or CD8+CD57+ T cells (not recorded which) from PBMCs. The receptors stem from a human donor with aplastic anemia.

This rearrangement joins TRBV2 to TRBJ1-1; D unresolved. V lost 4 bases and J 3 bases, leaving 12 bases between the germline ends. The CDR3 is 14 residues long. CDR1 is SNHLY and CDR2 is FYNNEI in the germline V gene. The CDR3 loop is CASSGRTVYTEAFF. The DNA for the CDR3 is TGTGCCAGCAGTGGCCGGACGGTCTACACTGAAGCTTTCTTT.

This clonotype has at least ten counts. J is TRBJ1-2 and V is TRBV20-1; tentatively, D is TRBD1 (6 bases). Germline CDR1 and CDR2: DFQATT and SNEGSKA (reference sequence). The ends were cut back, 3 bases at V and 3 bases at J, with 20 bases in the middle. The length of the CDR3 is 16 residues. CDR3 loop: CSASPGGPRGDYGYTF. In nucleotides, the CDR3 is TGCAGTGCTAGTCCGGGGGGCCCGCGAGGTGACTATGGCTACACCTTC.

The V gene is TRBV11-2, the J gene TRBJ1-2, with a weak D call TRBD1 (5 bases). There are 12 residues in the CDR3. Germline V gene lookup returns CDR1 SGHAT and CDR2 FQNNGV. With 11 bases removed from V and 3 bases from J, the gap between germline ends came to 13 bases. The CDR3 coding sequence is TGTGCCCGGCGCCTAGGGGACTATGGCTACACCTTC. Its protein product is CARRLGDYGYTF.

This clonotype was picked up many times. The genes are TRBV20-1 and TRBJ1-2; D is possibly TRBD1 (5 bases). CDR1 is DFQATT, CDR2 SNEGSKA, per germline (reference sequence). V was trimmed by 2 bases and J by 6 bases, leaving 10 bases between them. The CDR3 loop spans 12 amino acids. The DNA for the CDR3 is TGCAGTGCTAGACAGGGAGGTGATGGCTACACCTTC. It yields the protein CSARQGGDGYTF.

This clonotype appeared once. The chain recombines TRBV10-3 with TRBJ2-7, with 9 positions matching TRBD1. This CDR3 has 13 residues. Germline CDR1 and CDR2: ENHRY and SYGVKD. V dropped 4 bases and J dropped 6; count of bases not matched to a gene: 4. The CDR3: CAISGDREGEQYF. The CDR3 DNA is TGTGCCATCAGTGGGGACAGGGAGGGCGAGCAGTACTTC.

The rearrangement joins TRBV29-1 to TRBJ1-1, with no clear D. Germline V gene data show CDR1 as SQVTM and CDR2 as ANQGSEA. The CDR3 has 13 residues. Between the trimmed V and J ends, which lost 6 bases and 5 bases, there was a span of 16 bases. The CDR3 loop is CSVLKERGTEAFF. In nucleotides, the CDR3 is TGCAGCGTCCTCAAGGAGAGAGGGACTGAAGCTTTCTTT. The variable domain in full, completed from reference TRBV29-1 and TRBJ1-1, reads SAVISQKPSRDICQRGTSLTIQCQVDSQVTMMFWYRQQPGQSLTLIATANQGSEATYESGFVIDKFPISRPNLTFSTLTVSNMSPEDSSIYLCSVLKERGTEAFFGQGTRLTVV.

DNA of the CDR3: TGTGCCAGCAGCCAAGTTCCGGCGGGGGGGCCGGGGAATGGAGATACGCAGTATTTT. Translated: CASSQVPAGGPGNGDTQYF. The chain uses TRBV4-2 and TRBJ2-3, with TRBD2 identical over 9 bases. Germline trimming cut 1 base from V and 5 bases from J; bases unmatched to any gene: 16. CDR1 and CDR2 from the germline V gene are LGHNA and YNFKEQ. The CDR3 runs to 19 residues.

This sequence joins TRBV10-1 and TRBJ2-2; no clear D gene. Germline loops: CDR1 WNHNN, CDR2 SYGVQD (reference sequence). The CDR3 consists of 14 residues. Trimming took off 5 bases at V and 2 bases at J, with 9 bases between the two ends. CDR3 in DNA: TGCGCCAGCAGTTCCGGGCCAAACACCGGGGAGCTGTTTTTT. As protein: CASSSGPNTGELFF.